Given below is one T cell receptor beta chain in context. What it recognizes is unknown. These data are taken from a study of PD-1 blockade in classical Hodgkin lymphoma. Study-wide results and caveats: Nivolumab initiated under 1 year post-ASCT led to patient exclusion. Baseline TCR diversity was reportedly lower in newly diagnosed patients than in healthy donors. It was reported as lower still in relapsed/refractory patients. Sources of repertoire differences remain undefined, possibly disease activity or prior therapy. Newly diagnosed and completely responding patients shared comparable baseline diversity.

Patients all relapsed after autologous stem cell transplantation, and there was variation in brentuximab vedotin exposure. CDR1 and CDR2 (germline): MNHGY, SVAAGI. The CDR3 runs to 14 residues. With V trimmed by 6 bases and J by 6 bases, 6 bases remained unmatched. This table comes from immunoSEQ multiplex PCR, and its TCRdb copy is limited to in-frame clones, with some not included. The data show 45,000 to 60,000 clones, over 70% seen once. This sequence originates from a human donor with classical Hodgkin lymphoma. The sample was peripheral blood mononuclear cells (PBMCs), taken at baseline. The rearrangement links TRBV6-9 to TRBJ2-3; 10 bases are a match to TRBD1. CDR3 protein: CASSGQGESDTQYF. For the CDR3, the DNA is TGTGCCAGCAGCGGACAGGGGGAGTCGGATACGCAGTATTTT.